This paragraph reports one T cell receptor beta chain. What it binds is not known. This sample was included in a study of T-cell reconstitution after alpha-beta-depleted transplantation in children. Findings and limits, study-wide: Roughly two months post-transplant, alpha-beta T cells reportedly originated from several hundred graft clones that had expanded. The main origin of T-cell counts and diversity one year after transplant was newly produced T cells. There were some patients whose high TCRbeta diversity at day 60 came from surviving recipient T cells and thymic progenitors.

The CDR3 is 12 residues long. The germline CDR1 and CDR2 sequences are DFQATT and SNEGSKA (reference sequence). This sample's TCRbeta library carried unique molecular identifier barcodes. TCRdb re-called the PCR reads through MiXCR, storing one row per CDR3 protein. This sample yields more than 200,000 distinct CDR3 sequences, of which 20% to 30% are seen a single time; more than 4.5% belongs to the top ten. The V gene is TRBV20-1, the J gene TRBJ2-1, with 9 bases lining up with TRBD2. The specimen was PBMCs, mostly from graft donor cells, collected 360 days after TCRalphabeta/CD19-depleted stem cell transplant. This sequence originates from a female patient aged 2 to 10 who had a stem cell transplant for congenital amegakaryocytic thrombocytopenia, so the T cells may come from the graft donor. The DNA for the CDR3 is TGCAGGGTTAGCGGGGGTTACAATGAGCAGTTCTTC. Encoded protein: CRVSGGYNEQFF.